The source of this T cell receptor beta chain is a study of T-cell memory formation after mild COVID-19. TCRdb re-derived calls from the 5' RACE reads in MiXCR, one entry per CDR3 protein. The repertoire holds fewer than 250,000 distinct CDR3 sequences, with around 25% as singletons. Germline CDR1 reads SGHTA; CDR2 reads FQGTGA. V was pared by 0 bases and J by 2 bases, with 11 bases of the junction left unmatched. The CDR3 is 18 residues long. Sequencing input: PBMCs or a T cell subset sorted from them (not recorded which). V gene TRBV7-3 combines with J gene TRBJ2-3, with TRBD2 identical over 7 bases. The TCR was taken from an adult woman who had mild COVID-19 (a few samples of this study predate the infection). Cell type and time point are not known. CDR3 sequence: CASSLTGLTSVFTDTQYF. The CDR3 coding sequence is TGTGCCAGCAGCTTAACGGGGCTTACTAGCGTCTTCACAGATACGCAGTATTTT.